This section outlines one T cell receptor beta chain sequence together with its context. Antigen: not known. The junction and the germline gene differ at one end; a read error may be behind it. This record comes from a study of cytomegalovirus exposure and HLA in healthy donors. Study results and caveats: The listing of roughly 160 TCR beta chains classed them as cytomegalovirus-associated.

In the PCR, 60 Vbeta and 13 Jbeta primers were used. Assay: immunoSEQ multiplex PCR; the TCRdb copy retains only in-frame clones and omits some. Of approximately 190,000 clones in the sample, roughly 80% were seen once. This receptor was obtained from a man aged 35-49 years in good health and CMV-seropositive. What was sequenced was PBMCs.

CDR3 loop: CASSADSPF. Written as DNA, the CDR3 is TGTGCCAGCAGCGCGGACTCTCCTTTC. The rearrangement links TRBV6-5 to TRBJ1-2; D remains unclear. The V gene's germline CDR1 is MNHEY and CDR2 SVGAGI. The CDR3 consists of 9 residues.